The 21 T cell receptor beta chains given below trace back to one sample, sequenced in a study of CD8 T cells in ankylosing spondylitis. TCRdb re-derived calls from the 5' RACE reads in MiXCR, one entry per CDR3 protein. This sample has about 250,000 distinct CDR3 sequences, with more than 25% found just once. The specimen was blood, either unsorted or a sorted T cell fraction (not recorded which). The origin of the receptors is a male donor with ankylosing spondylitis or in good health (not recorded which).

This clonotype came up once. The J gene is TRBJ2-7, the V gene TRBV7-6; D is unclear. This CDR3 contains 14 residues. Germline CDR1 is SGHVS and CDR2 is FNYEAQ. With 1 base removed from V and 2 bases from J, the gap between germline ends came to 9 bases. The CDR3 sequence is CASSLEHGPYEQYF. As DNA, the CDR3 is TGTGCCAGCAGCTTAGAACACGGGCCCTACGAGCAGTACTTC.

The chain combines TRBV6-5 with TRBJ1-4; 7 bases align to TRBD1. The CDR3 runs to 14 residues. Losses at the gene ends were 3 bases for V and 10 bases for J; bases not matched to a gene: 8. The germline CDR1 and CDR2 sequences are MNHEY and SVGAGI. Here the CDR3 reads CASSYGRGTGKLFF. The CDR3 DNA reads TGTGCCAGCAGTTATGGCAGGGGGACGGGAAAACTGTTTTTT.

J is TRBJ2-7 and V is TRBV27; TRBD1 matches 9 bases. The CDR3 has 16 residues. V shed 0 bases and J 4 bases; nucleotides not matched to a gene: 7. The germline V gene encodes CDR1 MNHEY and CDR2 SMNVEV (reference sequence). CDR3 in amino acids: CASSLSPGTGFYEQYF. In DNA form, the CDR3 reads TGTGCCAGCAGTTTATCCCCCGGGACAGGGTTTTACGAGCAGTACTTC.

Only a few counts were recorded for this clonotype. The chain carries TRBV29-1 and TRBJ2-1; D tentatively fits TRBD1 or TRBD2 (5 bases each). CDR3 size: 13 residues. Per the germline V gene, CDR1 is SQVTM and CDR2 is ANQGSEA. Trimming removed 6 bases from V and 7 bases from J, with 16 bases in between. As DNA, the CDR3 is TGCAGCGTCTCCGGGGCCCCCTGGAATGAGCAGTTCTTC. Residues: CSVSGAPWNEQFF.

This clonotype has ten or more counts. The chain recombines TRBV4-2 with TRBJ2-1, with D uncertain. The CDR3 sequence is 15 residues long. The germline V gene encodes CDR1 LGHNA and CDR2 YNFKEQ. Trimming shortened V by 0 bases and J by 4 bases, and 10 bases separated the two germline ends. The CDR3 here is CASSQDLGSYNEQFF. In DNA, the CDR3 is TGTGCCAGCAGCCAAGATCTAGGCAGTTACAATGAGCAGTTCTTC.

This clonotype was observed a few times. This sequence joins TRBV20-1 and TRBJ1-1; 7 bases match TRBD1. The CDR3 covers 15 residues. Germline CDR1 reads DFQATT; CDR2 reads SNEGSKA (reference sequence). Losses at the gene ends were 1 base for V and 6 bases for J; bases not matched to a gene: 11. The CDR3 reads CSARAQGVYAAEAFF. DNA of the CDR3: TGCAGTGCTAGAGCTCAGGGGGTCTACGCGGCTGAAGCTTTCTTT.

This clonotype was seen a handful of times. V and J are TRBV11-1 and TRBJ2-7, with a possible D match to TRBD1 (6 bases). Trimming shortened V by 2 bases and J by 1 base, and 21 bases separated the two germline ends. The CDR3 runs to 18 residues. Germline CDR1 SGHAT, CDR2 FQDESV (reference sequence). CDR3 nucleotide sequence: TGTGCCAGCAGCTTACGTGACGGACCAGGGGTTAGGTCCTACGAGCAGTACTTC. Protein: CASSLRDGPGVRSYEQYF.

This clonotype was counted between two and nine times. The chain couples TRBV3-1 to TRBJ1-5; D is unclear. With 1 base removed from V and 1 base from J, the gap between germline ends came to 8 bases. Germline CDR1 reads LGHDT; CDR2 reads YNNKEL (reference sequence). The CDR3 consists of 15 residues. The CDR3 loop is CASSQGWSSNQPQHF. In DNA form, the CDR3 reads TGTGCCAGCAGCCAAGGTTGGAGCAGCAATCAGCCCCAGCATTTT.

This clonotype was counted between two and nine times. V usage is TRBV4-2 and J usage is TRBJ1-6, with TRBD1 matching 9 bases. Losses at the gene ends were 3 bases for V and 9 bases for J; bases not matched to a gene: 6. The CDR3 is made up of 15 amino acids. Per germline, CDR1 LGHNA and CDR2 YNFKEQ. CDR3 sequence reads: CASSHTTGGGSPLHF. Here the CDR3 DNA reads TGTGCCAGCAGCCACACGACAGGGGGAGGTTCACCCCTCCACTTT.

The chain couples TRBV6-5 to TRBJ2-3; 10 bases match TRBD2. This CDR3 spans 16 amino acids. Germline values: CDR1 MNHEY, CDR2 SVGAGI. V trimming: 4 bases; J trimming: 5 bases; junction bases outside the gene matches: 9. The CDR3 region has the DNA TGTGCCAGCAGTTTAGCGGGGGGCGATTTCGGAGATACGCAGTATTTT. This sequence encodes CASSLAGGDFGDTQYF.

In this sample, this clonotype turned up a few times. The chain is built from TRBV29-1 and TRBJ1-1, with D unresolved. Looked up from germline, CDR1 is SQVTM and CDR2 is ANQGSEA. Between the trimmed V and J ends, which lost 1 base and 2 bases, there was a span of 8 bases. The CDR3 runs 13 residues. CDR3 nucleotide sequence: TGCAGCGTTGAAGGGCAGGTAAACACTGAAGCTTTCTTT. Protein sequence: CSVEGQVNTEAFF.

This chain links TRBV9 with TRBJ1-5; D unclear. Germline V gene data show CDR1 as SGDLS and CDR2 as YYNGEE. V was cut by 0 bases and J by 4 bases, with 11 bases left in between. This CDR3 contains 15 residues. CDR3 amino acids: CASSVAGDKNQPQHF. The CDR3 nucleotides read TGTGCCAGCAGCGTAGCCGGTGACAAAAATCAGCCCCAGCATTTT.

V is TRBV6-4 and J is TRBJ2-1, with a possible D match to TRBD2 (6 bases). Trimming removed 3 bases from V and 7 bases from J, with 16 bases in between. There are 15 residues in the CDR3. Germline V gene data show CDR1 as MRHNA and CDR2 as SNTAGT. CDR3 amino acids: CASSEGGGDWNEQFF. The DNA of the CDR3 is TGTGCCAGCAGTGAAGGAGGCGGGGATTGGAATGAGCAGTTCTTC.

This chain links TRBV7-6 with TRBJ2-5; D is unresolved. This CDR3 contains 15 residues. Germline CDR1 SGHVS, CDR2 FNYEAQ. Trimming removed 7 bases at V and 4 bases at J, with 19 bases between. Here the CDR3 DNA reads TGTGCCAGCAACCCCTCCGTGCTGCGTGGAGAGACCCAGTACTTC. It encodes CASNPSVLRGETQYF.

The chain has TRBV3-1 and TRBJ2-3; perhaps D is TRBD1 or TRBD2 (5 bases each). This CDR3 has 14 amino acids. Germline CDR1 reads LGHDT; CDR2 reads YNNKEL (reference sequence). Between the trimmed V and J ends, which lost 5 bases and 7 bases, there was a span of 16 bases. CDR3 DNA: TGTGCCAGCAGCGACAAGGGACCACACAATACGCAGTATTTT. It codes for CASSDKGPHNTQYF.

This clonotype was seen a handful of times. The rearrangement links TRBV24-1 to TRBJ2-1; TRBD2 matches at 10 bases. Germline-derived CDR1 and CDR2 are KGHDR and SFDVKD. This CDR3 comprises 15 residues. The ends lost 5 bases at V and 5 bases at J; junction bases unmatched: 5. The CDR3, as DNA: TGTGCCACCAGTGTAACTAGCGGGGATGACAATGAGCAGTTCTTC. Translating it yields CATSVTSGDDNEQFF.

The chain has TRBV18 and TRBJ2-7; TRBD1 might be the D (6 bases). The length of the CDR3 is 15 residues. Deletions cut 5 bases from V and 0 bases from J, with 14 bases between. CDR1 and CDR2 (germline): KGHSH, LQKENI. The CDR3 nucleotides are TGTGCCAGCTCATCCCAGGGGTTAACCTCCTACGAGCAGTACTTC. It is translated as CASSSQGLTSYEQYF.

A few counts support this clonotype. The gene calls are TRBV15 and TRBJ2-3, with D perhaps assigned TRBD1 or TRBD2 (5 bases each). Trimming cost V 0 bases and J 10 bases, with 11 bases left between them. CDR3 size: 13 residues. Germline-derived CDR1 and CDR2 are LNHNV and YYDKDF (reference sequence). The CDR3 bases are TGTGCCACCAGCAGAGACCCGGGACGCCCGCAGTATTTT. Translating gives CATSRDPGRPQYF.

This chain's CDR3 is CASSLRPGHYNEQFF. CDR3 nucleotides: TGTGCCAGCAGCTTACGCCCAGGGCACTACAATGAGCAGTTCTTC. V and J are TRBV7-2 and TRBJ2-1, with D possibly TRBD1 on 5 matching bases. This CDR3 contains 15 residues. CDR1 and CDR2 from the germline V gene are SGHTA and FQGNSA. The V and J ends lost 2 bases and 3 bases respectively, with 11 bases between them.

This clonotype was counted a few times. The chain is built from TRBV29-1 and TRBJ2-7; TRBD1 is a possible D gene (6 bases). CDR3 length: 16 residues. CDR1 SQVTM and CDR2 ANQGSEA come from the germline V gene. Trimming took 0 bases from V and 6 from J, leaving 21 bases between them. The CDR3 nucleotides are TGCAGCGTTGAAGACCATGGGACACTCCAAGCGCGCGAGCAGTACTTC. Translated: CSVEDHGTLQAREQYF.

The count of this clonotype is one. The chain carries TRBV9 and TRBJ1-2, with D perhaps matching TRBD1 (6 bases). Trimming cost V 0 bases and J 6 bases, with 12 bases left between them. The CDR3 is made up of 14 amino acids. CDR1 and CDR2 from the germline V gene are SGDLS and YYNGEE. The CDR3 region is CASSVVAGGDGYTF. In DNA, the CDR3 is TGTGCCAGCAGCGTAGTGGCTGGGGGCGATGGCTACACCTTC. The variable domain in full, with the rest retrieved from reference TRBV9 and TRBJ1-2, is DSGVTQTPKHLITATGQRVTLRCSPRSGDLSVYWYQQSLDQGLQFLIQYYNGEERAKGNILERFSAQQFPDLHSELNLSSLELGDSALYFCASSVVAGGDGYTFGSGTRLTVV.